A selection of T cell receptor beta chains follows, all from one sample in a study of blood T cell repertoires in COVID-19. Data came from immunoSEQ multiplex PCR; TCRdb stores just in-frame clones and leaves some out. This sample carries about 220,000 clones, around 87% of them seen once, and the ten largest clones take roughly 15%. Sequenced: PBMCs or T cells enriched from blood (not recorded which). Receptors originate from a man under 40 who had been exposed to COVID-19. Both conserved end residues are part of each CDR3. A D gene is named only where the DNA matches it firmly. Expanded clones are given a class, and other clones once, few, many or no size at all.

v_gene	abundance	d_gene	j_gene	CDR3nt	CDR3aa
TRBV6-5	.	TRBD1	TRBJ2-7	TGTGCCAGCAGTTACTCACCCGGGACAGGGTTCGAGCAGTACTTC	CASSYSPGTGFEQYF
TRBV4-2	.	TRBD1	TRBJ1-2	TGTGCCAGCAGCCAAGCAAAACAGGGGGCGCAAAACTATGGCTACACCTTC	CASSQAKQGAQNYGYTF
TRBV4-1	.	TRBD1	TRBJ1-6	TGCGCCAGCCGCTCACCGGGACAGGGGTTTTCACCCCTCCACTTT	CASRSPGQGFSPLHF
TRBV7-2	.	TRBD1	TRBJ1-2	TGTGCCAGCAGCCCATCGACAGGGAGGTATGGCTACACCTTC	CASSPSTGRYGYTF
TRBV7-9	.	TRBD1	TRBJ1-1	TGTGCCAGCAGCTTAGAACAGGGGACTGAAGCTTTCTTT	CASSLEQGTEAFF
TRBV6-1	.	.	TRBJ2-3	TGTGCCAGCAGTGATGGAGAATCATGGGATACGCAGTATTTT	CASSDGESWDTQYF
TRBV19	.	.	TRBJ1-5	TGTGCCAGTAGTTCCGGCGGGGGCTTAGAGCCCCAGCATTTT	CASSSGGGLEPQHF
TRBV3-1/TRBV3-2	.	TRBD2	TRBJ2-3	TGTGCCAGCAGCTTACCGGGTCTAGCGGCAGATACGCAGTATTTT	CASSLPGLAADTQYF
TRBV9	.	.	TRBJ2-5	TGTGCCAGCAGCGTAGAGAGAGAGACCCAGTACTTC	CASSVERETQYF
TRBV19	once	TRBD1	TRBJ1-2	TGTGCCAGTAGTACCACAGGGGGCCCTTATGGCTACACCTTC	CASSTTGGPYGYTF
TRBV9	.	.	TRBJ1-5	TGTGCCAGCAGCTCCACGGGGGGGGGTCAGCCCCAGCATTTT	CASSSTGGGQPQHF
TRBV28	.	.	TRBJ1-5	TGTGCCAGCAGTTTATTAGCCAGAAACTCCAATCAGCCCCAGCATTTT	CASSLLARNSNQPQHF
TRBV11-2	.	TRBD1	TRBJ2-1	TGTGCCAGCAGCTTAGGACAGGGGAGCTACAATGAGCAGTTCTTC	CASSLGQGSYNEQFF
TRBV19	.	.	TRBJ1-2	TGTGCCAGTAGTATTCGGCCAGAGGCTAACTATGGCTACACCTTC	CASSIRPEANYGYTF
TRBV19	.	.	TRBJ1-2	TGTGCCAGTAGTATTGACTTACTAGGAGAGGACGGCTACACCTTC	CASSIDLLGEDGYTF
TRBV4-1	.	.	TRBJ1-2	TGCGCCAGCAGCCAAAATGCGAGTCCAGGGGCTTGGGGCTACACCTTC	CASSQNASPGAWGYTF
TRBV10-3	once	TRBD1	TRBJ1-6	TGTGCCACTTTGAGACAGGGTGGTAATTCACCCCTCCACTTT	CATLRQGGNSPLHF
TRBV12-3/TRBV12-4	.	.	TRBJ1-1	TGTGCCAGCAGTTTCGGCAGGGAAGGTGAAGCTTTCTTT	CASSFGREGEAFF
TRBV11-2	once	.	TRBJ1-3	TGTGCCAGCAGCTTAAACCGGGACATCTCTGGAAACACCATATATTTT	CASSLNRDISGNTIYF
TRBV5-1	.	TRBD1	TRBJ1-1	TGCGCCAGCAGCGCCGACAGGGGGCGGAGAACTGAAGCTTTCTTT	CASSADRGRRTEAFF
TRBV6-1	.	TRBD2	TRBJ2-1	TGTGCCAGCAGTGTAATTGAGGGACACACAGCGGGGGGATCCTACAATGAGCAGTTCTTC	CASSVIEGHTAGGSYNEQFF
TRBV12-3/TRBV12-4	.	.	TRBJ2-2	TGTGCCAGCAGCCGGCAGGCCGGGGAGCTGTTTTTT	CASSRQAGELFF
TRBV6-5	.	.	TRBJ1-1	TGTGCCAGCAGTTACTCCAGGGTATCGACTGAAGCTTTCTTT	CASSYSRVSTEAFF
TRBV7-8	few	.	TRBJ2-7	TGTGCCAGCAGCTTAGGGGGCACCTCCTACGAGCAGTACTTC	CASSLGGTSYEQYF
TRBV5-5	.	TRBD1	TRBJ1-5	TGTGCCAGCAGCCGCACAGGGGCGCAGGGCAATCAGCCCCAGCATTTT	CASSRTGAQGNQPQHF
TRBV4-2	.	.	TRBJ1-5	TGTGCCAGCAGCCAAGATTTGGGTGGAGTAGGACCCCAGCATTTT	CASSQDLGGVGPQHF
TRBV13	once	TRBD1	TRBJ1-2	TGTGCCAGCAGCTTGGGACAGACACCCTACACCTTC	CASSLGQTPYTF
TRBV5-1	.	.	TRBJ1-2	TGCGCCAGCAGCTTGGAGGGGGTCCAGGGCTACACCTTC	CASSLEGVQGYTF
TRBV12-3/TRBV12-4	.	.	TRBJ2-7	TGTGCCAGCAGCCCCGTCTTCTACGAGCAGTACTTC	CASSPVFYEQYF
TRBV18	.	.	TRBJ1-1	TGTGCCAGCTCAATCAGGGGAAGTGAAACTGAAGCTTTCTTT	CASSIRGSETEAFF
TRBV18	.	.	TRBJ2-7	TGTGCCAGCTCACCAAGAAGAGGGGGGGCTTTAGTCTACGAGCAGTACTTC	CASSPRRGGALVYEQYF
TRBV7-9	.	TRBD1	TRBJ1-2	TGTGCCGGCAGACAGGGGGCGGGTGGCTACACCTTC	CAGRQGAGGYTF
TRBV5-1	.	TRBD2	TRBJ2-7	TGCGCCAGCAGCTTTATGGGACTACCCAACCACGAGCAGTACTTC	CASSFMGLPNHEQYF
TRBV7-9	.	TRBD1	TRBJ2-7	TGTGCCAGCAGCTCCAACAGGGGAAGTTACGAGCAGTACTTC	CASSSNRGSYEQYF
TRBV6-1	.	.	TRBJ1-2	TGTGCCAGCACTTCGACAGGCGCTAACTATGGCTACACCTTC	CASTSTGANYGYTF
TRBV5-1	.	.	TRBJ2-5	TGCGCCAGCAGCTCCATACCCAAACTTGCGAGGGAGACCCAGTACTTC	CASSSIPKLARETQYF
TRBV5-4	.	TRBD1	TRBJ1-4	TGTGCCAGCAGCTCCGGGACAGAAACTAATGAAAAACTGTTTTTT	CASSSGTETNEKLFF
TRBV7-2	.	.	TRBJ1-4	TGTGCCAGCAGTCTGAAGGGAGGTGGAGAAAAACTGTTTTTT	CASSLKGGGEKLFF
TRBV12-5	.	.	TRBJ2-5	TGTGCTACTCCCAACCCGGGAGAGACCCAGTACTTC	CATPNPGETQYF
TRBV7-2	once	TRBD1	TRBJ2-7	TGTGCCAGCAGCTATAACCAACGAGACAGGGGGTTTTCCTACGAGCAGTACTTC	CASSYNQRDRGFSYEQYF
TRBV7-9	.	.	TRBJ2-5	TGTGCCAGCAGCCAAAAACTGACTAGTACGGAGACCCAGTACTTC	CASSQKLTSTETQYF
TRBV30	.	.	TRBJ1-5	TGTGCCTGGACAGGGGATGACAATCAGCCCCAGCATTTT	CAWTGDDNQPQHF
TRBV13	few	TRBD2	TRBJ2-7	TGTGCCAGCAGCTTTCGAGGAAGCCCGGGACTAGCGGTTTTCGAGCAGTACTTC	CASSFRGSPGLAVFEQYF
TRBV15	.	TRBD1	TRBJ2-3	TGTGCCACCGTCGAGGGACAGTTGTACACAGATACGCAGTATTTT	CATVEGQLYTDTQYF
TRBV19	.	.	TRBJ1-4	TGTGCCAGTAGCACCGGGGGATATAATGAAAAACTGTTTTTT	CASSTGGYNEKLFF
TRBV10-1	.	.	TRBJ1-2	TGCGCCAGCATTGTGGGGGCGAAGGGCTACACCTTC	CASIVGAKGYTF
TRBV7-3	.	.	TRBJ2-7	TGTGCCAGCAGCTTAATGGGCGGGGCGTCCTACGAGCAGTACTTC	CASSLMGGASYEQYF
TRBV30	.	.	TRBJ2-3	TGTGCCTGGAGTGTCGTAGGGGTCACAGATACGCAGTATTTT	CAWSVVGVTDTQYF
TRBV30	.	.	TRBJ2-7	TGTGCCTGGGCAATTAAAGGGGACTCCTACGAGCAGTACTTC	CAWAIKGDSYEQYF
TRBV7-9	.	.	TRBJ2-3	TGTGCCAGCACCGTATTAGGGGTGAGCACAGATACGCAGTATTTT	CASTVLGVSTDTQYF
TRBV9	.	TRBD1	TRBJ1-6	TGTGCCAGCAGCCCCCGGACAGGGGGCGGTTCACCCCTCCACTTT	CASSPRTGGGSPLHF
TRBV5-1	.	.	TRBJ2-5	TGCGCCAGCAGCTTGTCGGGGGTGGGGTCCCAAGAGACCCAGTACTTC	CASSLSGVGSQETQYF